These 23 T cell receptor beta chains share one sample of origin, sequenced in a study of cytomegalovirus exposure and HLA in healthy donors. The PCR made use of 60 Vbeta and 13 Jbeta primers. Sequenced by immunoSEQ multiplex PCR; TCRdb stores in-frame clones only, minus some. This sample has about 97,000 clones; around 81% occur once, and the top ten carry over 5%. The sample consisted of PBMCs. Source of these receptors: a man between 35 and 55 years old in good health and CMV-seropositive.

The chain employs TRBV5-1 and TRBJ2-2, with a tentative D call TRBD1 (5 bases). Trimming pared 4 bases from V and 6 bases from J, leaving 13 bases between. The CDR3 is made up of 14 amino acids. Germline values: CDR1 SGHRS, CDR2 YFSETQ. CDR3 sequence: CASSPDTNAGELFF. CDR3 DNA sequence: TGCGCCAGCAGCCCGGACACCAATGCCGGGGAGCTGTTTTTT.

This clone was counted only a few times. The chain carries TRBV4-2 and TRBJ2-2; the D gene is possibly TRBD2 (6 bases). Germline V gene sequence: CDR1 LGHNA, CDR2 YNFKEQ. The CDR3 has 14 residues. V was shortened by 5 bases and J by 5 bases, with 12 bases between the two germline ends. The CDR3: CASSSLEGTGELFF. As DNA, the CDR3 is TGTGCCAGCAGCTCCCTGGAGGGGACCGGGGAGCTGTTTTTT.

V and J are TRBV4-1 and TRBJ1-3; TRBD1 aligns across 8 bases. Germline trimming cut 6 bases from V and 0 bases from J; bases unmatched to any gene: 10. Germline CDR1 is MGHRA and CDR2 is YSYEKL. The CDR3 is 17 amino acids. This CDR3 reads CASRPFPGQASGNTIYF. The CDR3 coding sequence is TGCGCCAGCAGACCGTTCCCGGGACAGGCCTCTGGAAACACCATATATTTT.

This chain connects TRBV5-4 to TRBJ2-5; tentatively, D is TRBD1 (5 bases). The DNA end lines up better with TRBJ2-7; the J call may be wrong. CDR1 SGHNT and CDR2 YYREEE come from the germline V gene (reference sequence). The CDR3 runs 14 residues. The CDR3 sequence is CASSKWGRAYEQYF. In nucleotides, the CDR3 is TGTGCCAGCAGCAAGTGGGGCAGAGCTTACGAGCAGTACTTC.

The chain recombines TRBV28 with TRBJ2-7; 8 nucleotides match TRBD1. The CDR3 is 15 amino acids. Germline V gene sequence: CDR1 MDHEN, CDR2 SYDVKM. J was trimmed by 0 bases and V by 3 bases; bases with no gene match: 4. As DNA, the CDR3 is TGTGCCAGCAGTTTCGAACAGGGGGTCTCCTACGAGCAGTACTTC. Translated, it gives CASSFEQGVSYEQYF.

The chain couples TRBV27 to TRBJ1-1, with TRBD1 identical over 10 bases. The J segment lost 5 bases and the V segment lost 6 bases, leaving 18 bases of the junction unmatched. CDR3 length: 18 residues. The germline V gene has CDR1 MNHEY and CDR2 SMNVEV (reference sequence). The CDR3 DNA reads TGTGCCAGCAGATTTGCATTTTCCGGGACAGGGGATGGGACTGAAGCTTTCTTT. Protein sequence: CASRFAFSGTGDGTEAFF.

To note about this clone: This same CDR3 is encoded by further DNA sequences in the sample. The chain recombines TRBV19 with TRBJ1-2; the match to TRBD1 covers 9 bases. CDR1 is LNHDA and CDR2 is SQIVND in the germline V gene (reference sequence). The CDR3 is 15 amino acids. V was pared by 6 bases and J by 6 bases, with 11 bases of the junction left unmatched. CDR3 sequence reads: CASSTRTGEIDGYTF. CDR3 nucleotides: TGTGCCAGTAGCACCCGGACAGGGGAGATAGATGGCTACACCTTC.

The chain has TRBV5-4 and TRBJ1-2; D perhaps matches TRBD1 (5 bases). Germline V gives CDR1 SGHNT, CDR2 YYREEE (reference sequence). This CDR3 has 16 residues. Trimming left V 4 bases short and J 0 bases short, with 16 bases between. Written as DNA, the CDR3 is TGTGCCAGCAGCCCAGCTTGGGGGGAAGCTAACTATGGCTACACCTTC. Its translation is CASSPAWGEANYGYTF.

This clone was seen just once. The chain combines TRBV19 with TRBJ2-2; a possible D gene is TRBD1 (5 bases). Germline V gene sequence: CDR1 LNHDA, CDR2 SQIVND (reference sequence). V lost 3 bases and J 5 bases, leaving 10 bases between the germline ends. The CDR3 totals 14 residues. CDR3 nucleotides: TGTGCCAGTAGTATGACTCAGGGAACCGGGGAGCTGTTTTTT. It codes for CASSMTQGTGELFF.

This CDR3 is CASSEVGGGAFF. The DNA of the CDR3 is TGTGCCAGCAGTGAGGTGGGAGGGGGAGCTTTCTTT. The rearrangement uses TRBV25-1 and TRBJ1-1; a possible D gene is TRBD1 (6 bases). Trimming stripped 3 bases from V and 10 bases from J, with 12 bases between. CDR1 and CDR2 from the germline V gene are MGHDK and SYGVNS. This CDR3 contains 12 residues.

This clone was picked up one time. The chain has TRBV7-3 and TRBJ2-7; 10 nucleotides agree with TRBD1. Germline lookup yields CDR1 SGHTA and CDR2 FQGTGA. The CDR3 consists of 13 residues. J was trimmed by 3 bases and V by 5 bases; bases with no gene match: 1. CDR3 region: CASSRDRGYEQYF. CDR3 bases: TGTGCCAGCAGCCGGGACAGGGGCTACGAGCAGTACTTC.

V is TRBV2 and J is TRBJ1-2; TRBD1 matches 7 bases. The length of the CDR3 is 13 residues. Germline V CDR1 and CDR2: SNHLY, FYNNEI. V dropped 3 bases and J dropped 8; count of bases not matched to a gene: 6. In nucleotides, the CDR3 is TGTGCCAGCAGTGATCGCAGGGGGGACGGCTACACCTTC. This translates into CASSDRRGDGYTF.

This clone showed up just a few times. This chain connects TRBV18 to TRBJ1-2; 7 bases match TRBD1. Germline CDR1 and CDR2: KGHSH and LQKENI. With V trimmed by 0 bases and J by 5 bases, 6 bases remained unmatched. CDR3 length equals 15 residues. CDR3 sequence reads: CASSPPGQQVYGYTF. In nucleotides, the CDR3 is TGTGCCAGCTCACCACCGGGACAGCAAGTTTATGGCTACACCTTC.

There are a few counts of this clone. The chain joins TRBV18 to TRBJ1-1, with D perhaps matching TRBD1 (6 bases). CDR3 length: 14 amino acids. The V gene lost 4 bases and the J gene lost 4 bases, with 13 bases spanning the gap. Germline CDR1 and CDR2: KGHSH and LQKENI. CDR3 in amino acids: CASSQGQLSTEAFF. CDR3 coding DNA: TGTGCCAGCTCACAAGGACAGCTTAGCACTGAAGCTTTCTTT.

The rearrangement uses TRBV18 and TRBJ2-7; 11 nucleotides agree with TRBD1. The J segment lost 3 bases and the V segment lost 2 bases, leaving 6 bases of the junction unmatched. CDR1 is KGHSH, CDR2 LQKENI, per germline. This CDR3 comprises 16 residues. CDR3 sequence: CASSPSLGQGVYEQYF. CDR3 bases: TGTGCCAGCTCACCATCTTTGGGACAGGGGGTCTACGAGCAGTACTTC.

The V and J genes are TRBV27 and TRBJ1-1, with a possible D match to TRBD1 (5 bases). Germline lookup yields CDR1 MNHEY and CDR2 SMNVEV (reference sequence). V lost 2 bases to trimming and J lost 3 bases, with 13 bases between them. The CDR3 has 15 amino acids. This CDR3 is CASSLGAGLDTEAFF. The CDR3 nucleotides read TGTGCCAGCAGTTTAGGTGCGGGACTGGACACTGAAGCTTTCTTT.

The chain has TRBV6-4 and TRBJ2-1; D is uncertain. The germline gives CDR1 MRHNA, CDR2 SNTAGT. Trimming removed 0 bases at V and 3 bases at J, with 9 bases between. The CDR3 covers 15 residues. CDR3 region: CASSDSSEVYNEQFF. The DNA of the CDR3 is TGTGCCAGCAGTGACTCCAGCGAAGTCTACAATGAGCAGTTCTTC.

The chain's CDR3 is CASSLEGVATNEKLFF. CDR3 DNA sequence: TGTGCCAGCAGCCTAGAGGGGGTTGCAACTAATGAAAAACTGTTTTTT. This sequence joins TRBV7-9 and TRBJ1-4; D might be TRBD1 (6 bases). In germline, CDR1 is SEHNR, CDR2 FQNEAQ (reference sequence). Trimming removed 5 bases from V and 0 bases from J, with 13 bases in between. This CDR3 is 16 amino acids long.

The V call is TRBV19, the J call TRBJ2-5, with a weak D call TRBD2 (6 bases). The CDR3 sequence is 15 residues long. Trimming stripped 6 bases from V and 4 bases from J, with 18 bases between. Per germline, CDR1 LNHDA and CDR2 SQIVND (reference sequence). The CDR3 DNA is TGTGCCAGTAGCCCTTTTGGGGGAGGATCAGAGACCCAGTACTTC. Translating it yields CASSPFGGGSETQYF.

The J gene is TRBJ1-2, the V gene TRBV6-1, with D tentatively TRBD1 (5 bases). The germline V gene has CDR1 MNHNS and CDR2 SASEGT. The V end lost 0 bases, the J end lost 4 bases, and 12 bases lay between the germline ends. The CDR3 is 15 residues long. The CDR3 loop reads CASSEALRAPYGYTF. CDR3 DNA: TGTGCCAGCAGTGAAGCGCTCAGGGCTCCCTATGGCTACACCTTC.

This clone was picked up one time. The V call is TRBV2, the J call TRBJ2-7, with D perhaps matching TRBD2 (5 bases). Trimming pared 6 bases from V and 3 bases from J, leaving 15 bases between. The length of the CDR3 is 14 residues. From germline, CDR1 is SNHLY and CDR2 FYNNEI. CDR3 sequence: CASRPEVGSYEQYF. CDR3 nucleotide sequence: TGTGCCAGCAGGCCAGAGGTTGGGAGCTACGAGCAGTACTTC.

This clone was observed once. The rearrangement joins TRBV6-5 to TRBJ1-1; D might be TRBD1 (5 bases). Trimming cost V 5 bases and J 4 bases, with 14 bases left between them. The germline CDR1 and CDR2 sequences are MNHEY and SVGAGI. The CDR3 is 14 residues long. CDR3 bases: TGTGCCAGCAGTAGGGCCCAGGGCGCCACTGAAGCTTTCTTT. Amino acids: CASSRAQGATEAFF.

The CDR3 is CASSPPSGVLDEQFF. The DNA of the CDR3 is TGTGCCAGCTCACCACCCTCAGGGGTCTTGGATGAGCAGTTCTTC. The chain joins TRBV18 to TRBJ2-1; possibly TRBD1 for D (6 bases). Trimming shortened V by 0 bases and J by 8 bases, and 14 bases separated the two germline ends. Germline V gene sequence: CDR1 KGHSH, CDR2 LQKENI. The CDR3 sequence is 15 residues long.